The rows below give T cell receptor beta chains drawn from one sample of a study of cytomegalovirus exposure and HLA in healthy donors. Only in-frame clones appear in the TCRdb table, and some are missing; sequencing was by immunoSEQ multiplex PCR. Of more than 100,000 clones in the sample, approximately 8.9% were seen once. Sequences were obtained from PBMCs. Every receptor here comes from a middle-aged woman in good health and CMV-seropositive. Both conserved end residues are part of each CDR3. The D gene is left open where the match is weak. Clone size is not always given. Where it is, it says once, few, many or a class for expanded clones.

abundance	v_gene	d_gene	j_gene	CDR3nt	CDR3aa
few	TRBV5-1	NA	TRBJ1-1	TGCGCCAGCAGCAACCCGGGGTCCTTACTCCAGAACACTGAAGCTTTCTTT	CASSNPGSLLQNTEAFF
few	TRBV11-2	TRBD1	TRBJ1-1	TGTGCCAGCAGCTCTACCAGGACAGGGATCGACACTGAAGCTTTCTTT	CASSSTRTGIDTEAFF
few	TRBV4-1	TRBD2	TRBJ2-1	TGCGCCAGCAGCCTTATATGGGGGGGGGTCTCCTACAATGAGCAGTTCTTC	CASSLIWGGVSYNEQFF
few	TRBV19	NA	TRBJ2-3	TGTGCCAGTAACCTTGGGAGTATCACAGATACGCAGTATTTT	CASNLGSITDTQYF
NA	TRBV6-1	TRBD1	TRBJ2-7	TGTGCCAGCAGAGCCGGGACAGGGCGGGACGAGCAGTACTTC	CASRAGTGRDEQYF
NA	TRBV5-1	TRBD1	TRBJ1-2	TGCGCCAGCGGGGACAGGGGGACGGGAGGCTACACCTTC	CASGDRGTGGYTF
few	TRBV15	NA	TRBJ2-5	TGTGCCACCAGCAGAGATTTTAGCAGTTCGGAGACCCAGTACTTC	CATSRDFSSSETQYF
NA	TRBV4-1	NA	TRBJ1-5	TGCGCCAGCAGCCAAGTAGGTAGGGGCCAGCCCCAGCATTTT	CASSQVGRGQPQHF
few	TRBV19	NA	TRBJ1-1	TGTGCCAGTAGCGCATCGGGACAGAACACTGAAGCTTTCTTT	CASSASGQNTEAFF
NA	TRBV4-2	TRBD2	TRBJ2-5	TGTGCCAGCAGCCGTAGCGGGGAGACCCAGTACTTC	CASSRSGETQYF
NA	TRBV15	TRBD1	TRBJ2-2	TGTGCCACCAGCAGTTCCGGGACAGGGTTCACGGGGGAGCTGTTTTTT	CATSSSGTGFTGELFF
NA	TRBV5-6	NA	TRBJ2-1	TGTGCCAGCACCCGACCCCTAGACAATGAGCAGTTCTTC	CASTRPLDNEQFF
NA	TRBV7-9	NA	TRBJ1-2	TGTGCCAGCAGCTTAGGGGTTGACAGTGGCTACACCTTC	CASSLGVDSGYTF
NA	TRBV25-1	NA	TRBJ2-7	TGTGCCAGCAGTGAACACCTGACTGGCAGCCTAGAGCAGTACTTC	CASSEHLTGSLEQYF
few	TRBV7-9	NA	TRBJ1-3	TGTGCCAGCAGCCCAGCGGCTGGAAACACCATATATTTT	CASSPAAGNTIYF
NA	TRBV4-1	TRBD1	TRBJ1-2	TGCGCCAGCAGCCAGGCCGGGACAGTCTATGGCTACACCTTC	CASSQAGTVYGYTF
NA	TRBV18	NA	TRBJ1-2	TGTGCCAGCTCACCTCCAGCGGTGGGGGCAGGTCAGGGCTACACCTTC	CASSPPAVGAGQGYTF
few	TRBV6-5	NA	TRBJ1-5	TGTGCCAGCAGCCACAGGGACCGGGAGCCCCAGCATTTT	CASSHRDREPQHF
few	TRBV19	TRBD1	TRBJ2-3	TGTGCCACGACGAAGACAGGGTCGGATACGCAGTATTTT	CATTKTGSDTQYF
NA	TRBV11-2	TRBD2	TRBJ2-5	TGTGCCAGCAGCTTTAGCGGGGGGGAGACCCAGTACTTC	CASSFSGGETQYF
NA	TRBV5-1	NA	TRBJ1-1	TGCGCCAGCAGCTTGGACCAACCCGGGGACACTGAAGCTTTCTTT	CASSLDQPGDTEAFF
NA	TRBV7-7	NA	TRBJ2-1	TGTGCCAGCAGCCTCCCCGCGAGGAGTGACCCTGGATATGAGCAGTTCTTC	CASSLPARSDPGYEQFF
NA	TRBV15	NA	TRBJ2-1	TGTGCCACCAAACACAGCCCGACGAGCTCCTACAATGAGCAGTTCTTC	CATKHSPTSSYNEQFF
NA	TRBV5-4	TRBD1	TRBJ2-7	TGTGCCAGCAGCCAAGACAGGGTATCCTACGAGCAGTACTTC	CASSQDRVSYEQYF
NA	TRBV5-1	TRBD2	TRBJ2-2	TGCGCCAGCAGCTTGACTAGCGGGGGGACCACCGGGGAGCTGTTTTTT	CASSLTSGGTTGELFF
NA	TRBV5-1	TRBD1	TRBJ2-3	TGCGCCAGCAGCTCGGGACAGTGGAGCACAGATACGCAGTATTTT	CASSSGQWSTDTQYF
few	TRBV5-8	NA	TRBJ2-1	TGTGCCAGCATCCCTAGGGGGAGTGAGCAGTTCTTC	CASIPRGSEQFF
few	TRBV5-1	TRBD1	TRBJ2-7	TGCGCCAGCAGCCAGACAGGGGTAGGATACGAGCAGTACTTC	CASSQTGVGYEQYF
NA	TRBV5-1	NA	TRBJ1-1	TGCGCCAGCAGCTTGGCCCCGGGCGGGGACACTGAAGCTTTCTTT	CASSLAPGGDTEAFF
NA	TRBV2	NA	TRBJ1-1	TGTGCCAGCAGTGACGGGTGGGTCTCTTTCTTT	CASSDGWVSFF
NA	TRBV7-6	NA	TRBJ1-4	TGTGCCAGCAGTTTAGACAGCGGTAATAATGAAAAACTGTTTTTT	CASSLDSGNNEKLFF
few	TRBV2	TRBD1	TRBJ2-5	TGTGCCAGCCTAGGACAGGGCAGTGGAGAGACCCAGTACTTC	CASLGQGSGETQYF
NA	TRBV6-1	NA	TRBJ1-2	TGTGCCAGCAGTGAAGGGGCAGGGGCTAACTATGGCTACACCTTC	CASSEGAGANYGYTF
few	TRBV14	TRBD2	TRBJ2-1	TGTGCCAGCAGCCAGACGGGACTAGCGGGGAAGTTGGATGAGCAGTTCTTC	CASSQTGLAGKLDEQFF
few	TRBV5-1	NA	TRBJ2-1	TGCGCCAGCAGCTTACAGGGCGGCTTAAGCTCCTACAATGAGCACTTCTTC	CASSLQGGLSSYNEHFF
few	TRBV5-1	NA	TRBJ2-2	TGCGCCAGCAGCTTGGCACCTGGGGGGATCGGGGAGCTGTTTTTT	CASSLAPGGIGELFF
NA	TRBV6-5	TRBD1	TRBJ1-4	TGTGCCAGCAGTTCTGGGACAGTAGGCGATGAAAAACTGTTTTTT	CASSSGTVGDEKLFF
NA	TRBV2	TRBD1	TRBJ1-5	TGTGCCAGCACCTTAGACAGGGGTGAGAATCAGCCCCAGCATTTT	CASTLDRGENQPQHF
few	TRBV4-1	NA	TRBJ1-1	TGCGCCAGCAGCCGGGAGGGGGGTGGCGGATTTGTGAACACTGAAGCTTTCTTT	CASSREGGGGFVNTEAFF
few	TRBV4-2	NA	TRBJ1-1	TGTGCCAGCCGGGACTCTTGGGACACTGAAGCTTTCTTT	CASRDSWDTEAFF
few	TRBV15	NA	TRBJ2-3	TGTGCCACCAGCAGAGAAAGGGGCCCTAGTAACACAGATACGCAGTATTTT	CATSRERGPSNTDTQYF
few	TRBV5-1	NA	TRBJ2-3	TGCGCCAGCAGCCGGGACTCCAGCACAGATACGCAGTATTTT	CASSRDSSTDTQYF
few	TRBV18	NA	TRBJ2-7	TGTGCCAGCTCACCAAGGGGGATGGGAAGCTCCTACGAGCAGTACTTC	CASSPRGMGSSYEQYF
NA	TRBV10-3	NA	TRBJ1-2	TGTGCCATCAGTCAAATTGTCGAGGATGGCTACACCTTC	CAISQIVEDGYTF
NA	TRBV6-5	NA	TRBJ1-5	TGTGCCAGCAGCTTAGACAGATTTCAGCCCCAGCATTTT	CASSLDRFQPQHF
few	TRBV5-1	TRBD2	TRBJ2-5	TGCGCCAGCAGCTCCGGGACTACCCAAGAGACCCAGTACTTC	CASSSGTTQETQYF
NA	TRBV27	TRBD1	TRBJ1-5	TGTGCCAGCAGTCCGGGACAGGGAGTTTCTCAGCCCCAGCATTTT	CASSPGQGVSQPQHF
few	TRBV25-1	TRBD2	TRBJ2-1	TGTGCCAGCACCCCATTTCGGGGGGGCAATGGCAATGAGCAGTTCTTC	CASTPFRGGNGNEQFF
NA	TRBV19	NA	TRBJ1-3	TGTGCCAGTAGTATAGACGAGGTCGGAAACACCATATATTTT	CASSIDEVGNTIYF
NA	TRBV29-1	NA	TRBJ2-3	TGCAGCGTTGAAGAGGCGTTCGATGGAGGGGATACGCAGTATTTT	CSVEEAFDGGDTQYF
NA	TRBV5-1	TRBD2	TRBJ2-1	TGCGCCAGCAGGGGGAGCGGGGGGGCCTGGAATGAGCAGTTCTTC	CASRGSGGAWNEQFF
few	TRBV6-1	TRBD2	TRBJ2-7	TGTGCCAGCAGTCCTGCGGGACTAGCGGCGGCCGAGCAGTACTTC	CASSPAGLAAAEQYF
few	TRBV27	NA	TRBJ1-5	TGTGCCAGCAGGGCGGGGGTAGAGGGGCCCCAGCATTTT	CASRAGVEGPQHF
NA	TRBV7-6	TRBD2	TRBJ2-2	TGTGCCAGCAGCTCGGGGGGACCCAACACCGGGGAGCTGTTTTTT	CASSSGGPNTGELFF
few	TRBV19	TRBD1	TRBJ2-7	TGTGCCAGTAGTATCGGGACAGGGGAACACGAGCAGTACTTC	CASSIGTGEHEQYF